Shown below are 14 T cell receptor beta chains from a single sample sequenced in a study of cytomegalovirus exposure and HLA in healthy donors. The PCR had 60 Vbeta and 13 Jbeta primers. The method was immunoSEQ multiplex PCR; TCRdb's version includes in-frame clones alone and lacks a portion of them. In the table there are 180,000 or so clones, around a tenth of which are singletons. The specimen was PBMCs. All receptors come from a woman aged 30 to 39 in good health and CMV-seropositive.

V usage is TRBV2 and J usage is TRBJ2-3; maybe TRBD1 (5 bases). The DNA end favors TRBJ2-1, so the J call may be wrong. Germline V CDR1 and CDR2: SNHLY, FYNNEI. This CDR3 comprises 13 residues. For the CDR3, the DNA is TGTGCCAGCCAGGGTAGCCCAACATTTCGGCAGTTCTTC. Translating gives CASQGSPTFRQFF.

The V gene is TRBV4-2, the J gene TRBJ2-7, with D perhaps TRBD2 (5 bases). The CDR3 runs to 13 residues. Germline V gives CDR1 LGHNA, CDR2 YNFKEQ. Trimming shortened V by 4 bases and J by 2 bases, and 9 bases separated the two germline ends. The CDR3 reads CASSRTGAYEQYF. CDR3 bases: TGTGCCAGCAGCCGTACCGGGGCCTACGAGCAGTACTTC.

V is TRBV29-1 and J is TRBJ1-1, with TRBD1 matching 7 bases. Unmatched junction bases numbered 3, after V lost 4 bases and J lost 1 base. The germline gives CDR1 SQVTM, CDR2 ANQGSEA. The CDR3 runs to 13 residues. CDR3 bases: TGCAGCGTTGGGGACAGACAGAACACTGAAGCTTTCTTT. This gives the protein CSVGDRQNTEAFF.

The chain combines TRBV2 with TRBJ2-3, with 7 bases identical to TRBD2. Germline trimming cut 6 bases from V and 3 bases from J; bases unmatched to any gene: 6. This CDR3 spans 14 amino acids. Germline V lookup: CDR1 SNHLY, CDR2 FYNNEI. CDR3 nucleotide sequence: TGTGCCAGCAGAATTGAGGGAGGGACAGATACGCAGTATTTT. It is translated as CASRIEGGTDTQYF.

The sample holds a few counts of this clone. The chain couples TRBV5-4 to TRBJ2-7, with D possibly being TRBD2 (6 bases). From germline, CDR1 is SGHNT and CDR2 YYREEE (reference sequence). The CDR3 spans 16 residues. Trimming cost V 3 bases and J 1 base, with 17 bases left between them. The CDR3: CASSSPQGGGSYEQYF. The CDR3 region has the DNA TGTGCCAGCAGCTCCCCCCAGGGAGGTGGATCCTACGAGCAGTACTTC.

The table lists this clone with a few counts. The chain links TRBV13 to TRBJ2-1; 7 bases agree with TRBD2. The CDR3 runs 15 residues. Germline-derived CDR1 and CDR2 are PRHDT and FYEKMQ (reference sequence). The V gene end was trimmed by 3 bases and the J gene end by 8 bases; junction bases not matched to a gene: 10. For the CDR3, the DNA is TGTGCCAGCAGCTTGTCGTGGGAGGGTAACCATGAGCAGTTCTTC. Its translation is CASSLSWEGNHEQFF. The variable domain in full, completed from reference TRBV13 and TRBJ2-1, reads AAGVIQSPRHLIKEKRETATLKCYPIPRHDTVYWYQQGPGQDPQFLISFYEKMQSDKGSIPDRFSAQQFSDYHSELNMSSLELGDSALYFCASSLSWEGNHEQFFGPGTRLTVL.

The gene calls are TRBV20-1 and TRBJ2-1; no clear D. The V and J ends lost 6 bases and 7 bases respectively, with 10 bases between them. CDR1 DFQATT and CDR2 SNEGSKA come from the germline V gene (reference sequence). This CDR3 comprises 11 residues. DNA for the CDR3: TGCAGTGCCAGGAACTTAAATGAGCAGTTCTTC. Protein product: CSARNLNEQFF.

The chain is built from TRBV29-1 and TRBJ2-7, with 7 bases lining up with TRBD2. The V and J ends lost 2 bases and 3 bases, in that order; junction bases with no gene match: 10. Germline CDR1 and CDR2: SQVTM and ANQGSEA. The CDR3 runs to 15 residues. CDR3 loop: CSVELAGEDDYEQYF. The CDR3 nucleotides are TGCAGCGTTGAATTAGCGGGCGAAGACGACTACGAGCAGTACTTC.

This clone was counted a few times. This chain links TRBV4-1 with TRBJ2-7, with D tentatively TRBD1 (6 bases). CDR1 is MGHRA, CDR2 YSYEKL, per germline. The CDR3 length is 17 residues. V lost 1 base and J 1 base, leaving 17 bases between the germline ends. Here the CDR3 reads CASSQVRQGTGSYEQYF. Written as DNA, the CDR3 is TGCGCCAGCAGCCAAGTTCGGCAGGGGACGGGGTCCTACGAGCAGTACTTC.

This clone was seen only a few times. The rearrangement uses TRBV6-6 and TRBJ2-7; unclear D gene. The CDR3 sequence is 13 residues long. The V gene's germline CDR1 is MNHNY and CDR2 SVGAGI (reference sequence). The V gene lost 0 bases and the J gene lost 2 bases, with 5 bases spanning the gap. The CDR3 DNA reads as TGTGCCAGCAGTTACTCGTATACCTACGAGCAGTACTTC. As protein: CASSYSYTYEQYF.

This clone turned up a few times. V and J are TRBV2 and TRBJ1-1; no clear D gene. The CDR3 runs to 13 residues. Deletions cut 6 bases from V and 1 base from J, with 9 bases between. Germline V CDR1 and CDR2: SNHLY, FYNNEI. The CDR3: CASSQRANTEAFF. In DNA, the CDR3 is TGTGCCAGCAGCCAGAGGGCGAACACTGAAGCTTTCTTT. The full variable domain, rest sourced from reference TRBV2 and TRBJ1-1, is EPEVTQTPSHQVTQMGQEVILRCVPISNHLYFYWYRQILGQKVEFLVSFYNNEISEKSEIFDDQFSVERPDGSNFTLKIRSTKLEDSAMYFCASSQRANTEAFFGQGTRLTVV.

This clone has only a few counts. The V and J genes are TRBV9 and TRBJ2-3, with TRBD1 identical over 7 bases. Trimming cost V 0 bases and J 4 bases; bases outside gene matches: 2. The germline gives CDR1 SGDLS, CDR2 YYNGEE. The CDR3 sequence is 14 residues long. The CDR3 sequence is CASSVGTGPDTQYF. The CDR3 nucleotides read TGTGCCAGCAGCGTAGGGACAGGACCAGATACGCAGTATTTT.

The sample holds a few counts of this clone. This chain connects TRBV2 to TRBJ2-1; maybe TRBD2 (5 bases). This CDR3 is built from 13 residues. The V and J ends lost 2 bases and 6 bases respectively, with 8 bases between them. Germline V gives CDR1 SNHLY, CDR2 FYNNEI. Here the CDR3 reads CASSERRANEQFF. The CDR3 coding sequence is TGTGCCAGCAGTGAACGGCGGGCCAATGAGCAGTTCTTC.

This clone showed up just a few times. The gene calls are TRBV6-5 and TRBJ2-5, with D hard to call. Trimming left V 0 bases short and J 5 bases short, with 7 bases between. This CDR3 contains 13 residues. Germline lookup yields CDR1 MNHEY and CDR2 SVGAGI. The CDR3 DNA reads TGTGCCAGCAGTTACTCTTATCCGGAGACCCAGTACTTC. Amino acid sequence: CASSYSYPETQYF.